One and the same sample provided the 25 T cell receptor beta chains below, sequenced in a study of blood T cell repertoires in COVID-19. Clones were read by immunoSEQ multiplex PCR, and TCRdb kept only the in-frame ones, dropping some. The sample holds about 310,000 clones, 89% seen once. The material sequenced was PBMCs or T cells enriched from blood (not recorded which). These receptors all come from a middle-aged woman who had recovered from COVID-19.

The chain couples TRBV9 to TRBJ1-2, with 9 positions matching TRBD1. V lost 1 base to trimming and J lost 7 bases; unmatched junction nucleotides: 8. The germline V gene encodes CDR1 SGDLS and CDR2 YYNGEE. The length of the CDR3 is 15 residues. CDR3 loop: CASSVTQGAWSGYTF. CDR3 in DNA: TGTGCCAGCAGCGTAACACAGGGGGCCTGGAGTGGCTACACCTTC.

J is TRBJ2-1 and V is TRBV10-2, with 12 bases aligning to TRBD2. The CDR3 sequence is 15 residues long. In germline, CDR1 is WSHSY, CDR2 SAAADI. J was trimmed by 3 bases and V by 7 bases; bases with no gene match: 4. Written as DNA, the CDR3 is TGCGCCAGCAAGACTAGCGGGGGATACTACAATGAGCAGTTCTTC. Encoded protein: CASKTSGGYYNEQFF.

The count of this clone is one. J is TRBJ1-6 and V is TRBV7-2; TRBD1 agrees at 8 bases. V lost 3 bases, J lost 6 bases, and 7 bases stayed unmatched. The CDR3 has 16 amino acids. CDR1 and CDR2 (germline): SGHTA, FQGNSA. This chain's CDR3 is CASSLNRGGSNSPLHF. The DNA of the CDR3 is TGTGCCAGCAGCTTGAACAGGGGGGGGAGTAATTCACCCCTCCACTTT.

V usage is TRBV11-3 and J usage is TRBJ2-3; 8 nucleotides line up with TRBD2. The J segment lost 4 bases and the V segment lost 4 bases, leaving 7 bases of the junction unmatched. This CDR3 is built from 15 residues. Germline V gives CDR1 SGHNT, CDR2 YENEEA. CDR3 sequence: CASSSRTGGPDTQYF. DNA for the CDR3: TGTGCCAGCAGCTCAAGGACGGGGGGGCCAGATACGCAGTATTTT.

The chain combines TRBV24-1 with TRBJ2-7; D perhaps matches TRBD1 (6 bases). V was cut by 2 bases and J by 2 bases, with 12 bases left in between. CDR1 is KGHDR and CDR2 is SFDVKD in the germline V gene. CDR3 size: 15 residues. The CDR3 nucleotides read TGTGCCACCAGTGATTCAAGGGACACCCCCTACGAGCAGTACTTC. Encoded protein: CATSDSRDTPYEQYF.

The rearrangement links TRBV7-9 to TRBJ2-3, with D perhaps matching TRBD2 (6 bases). The length of the CDR3 is 14 residues. With 2 bases removed from V and 2 bases from J, the gap between germline ends came to 8 bases. The V gene's germline CDR1 is SEHNR and CDR2 FQNEAQ (reference sequence). As DNA, the CDR3 is TGTGCCAGCAGCTTAACGGGAGTCACAGATACGCAGTATTTT. This codes for CASSLTGVTDTQYF.

This chain joins TRBV30 and TRBJ1-3, with 9 bases identical to TRBD1. This CDR3 region has 14 residues. Trimming at V came to 5 bases and at J to 4 bases, leaving 6 bases not matched to a gene. Per germline, CDR1 GTSNPN and CDR2 SVGIG (reference sequence). The CDR3 reads CAWDRGKTGNTIYF. CDR3 sequence (DNA): TGTGCCTGGGACAGGGGGAAAACCGGAAACACCATATATTTT.

This chain joins TRBV19 and TRBJ2-5, with 11 positions matching TRBD1. V shed 4 bases and J 6 bases; nucleotides not matched to a gene: 7. Germline values: CDR1 LNHDA, CDR2 SQIVND (reference sequence). The CDR3 has 15 amino acids. CDR3 sequence (DNA): TGTGCCAGTAGTAGATCCGGGACAGGGGGAAAGACCCAGTACTTC. It translates to CASSRSGTGGKTQYF.

The chain joins TRBV30 to TRBJ1-1; 8 nucleotides agree with TRBD1. CDR1 is GTSNPN, CDR2 SVGIG, per germline (reference sequence). V dropped 3 bases and J dropped 5; count of bases not matched to a gene: 5. The length of the CDR3 is 13 residues. The CDR3 here is CAWRGQVGTEAFF. Here the CDR3 DNA reads TGTGCCTGGAGGGGACAGGTTGGGACTGAAGCTTTCTTT.

V and J are TRBV28 and TRBJ2-3, with D tentatively TRBD2 (5 bases). V was pared by 6 bases and J by 5 bases, with 18 bases between. Germline lookup yields CDR1 MDHEN and CDR2 SYDVKM. The CDR3 has 15 residues. The CDR3 nucleotides read TGTGCCAGCAGGACGAGCGGCGGAACCCGAGATACGCAGTATTTT. It is translated as CASRTSGGTRDTQYF.

The chain uses TRBV2 and TRBJ1-2, with D possibly matching TRBD1 (6 bases). From germline, CDR1 is SNHLY and CDR2 FYNNEI. The CDR3 has 15 residues. V lost 7 bases and J 4 bases, leaving 19 bases between the germline ends. The DNA of the CDR3 is TGTGCCAGCACCCTGGAGGGGGGGCAGGGCTATGGCTACACCTTC. Amino acids: CASTLEGGQGYGYTF. Looking up the rest from reference TRBV2 and TRBJ1-2 gives the full variable domain: EPEVTQTPSHQVTQMGQEVILRCVPISNHLYFYWYRQILGQKVEFLVSFYNNEISEKSEIFDDQFSVERPDGSNFTLKIRSTKLEDSAMYFCASTLEGGQGYGYTFGSGTRLTVV.

This chain links TRBV7-9 with TRBJ2-7; D perhaps matches TRBD1 (6 bases). Between the trimmed V and J ends, which lost 5 bases and 1 base, there was a span of 12 bases. Germline assignment: CDR1 SEHNR and CDR2 FQNEAQ (reference sequence). The CDR3 consists of 14 residues. The CDR3 loop reads CASSLEGDSYEQYF. Here the CDR3 DNA reads TGTGCCAGCAGCCTCGAGGGGGATTCCTACGAGCAGTACTTC.

The chain uses TRBV30 and TRBJ1-4, with D possibly being TRBD1 (5 bases). This CDR3 region has 20 residues. The V end was cut by 0 bases, the J end by 5 bases, with 28 bases between. Per germline, CDR1 GTSNPN and CDR2 SVGIG (reference sequence). CDR3 loop: CAWSVIFIGQGGRANEKLFF. The DNA for the CDR3 is TGTGCCTGGAGTGTCATTTTTATCGGACAAGGAGGGAGGGCGAATGAAAAACTGTTTTTT.

This clone appeared a single time. The V and J genes are TRBV7-9 and TRBJ2-5, with D possibly TRBD2 on 5 matching bases. Germline-derived CDR1 and CDR2 are SEHNR and FQNEAQ (reference sequence). The CDR3 consists of 13 residues. With 5 bases removed from V and 4 bases from J, the gap between germline ends came to 11 bases. The CDR3 region is CASSPAGGETQYF. CDR3 nucleotide sequence: TGTGCCAGCAGCCCGGCGGGTGGAGAGACCCAGTACTTC.

CDR3 in DNA: TGTGCCAGCAGGTTAGCGGGAGAACCCTACGAGCAGTACTTC. It encodes CASRLAGEPYEQYF. The gene calls are TRBV7-3 and TRBJ2-7, with 9 bases identical to TRBD2. The V and J ends lost 6 bases and 2 bases, in that order; junction bases with no gene match: 5. CDR1 is SGHTA and CDR2 is FQGTGA in the germline V gene. The CDR3 loop spans 14 amino acids.

The CDR3: CSASRPGLSYEQYF. CDR3 DNA: TGCAGTGCTAGTAGGCCAGGGTTATCCTACGAGCAGTACTTC. The chain has TRBV20-1 and TRBJ2-7, with D maybe TRBD1 (5 bases). V was clipped by 3 bases and J by 1 base, with 13 bases between them. The germline gives CDR1 DFQATT, CDR2 SNEGSKA (reference sequence). This CDR3 comprises 14 residues.

CDR3 residues: CASSQWGLAGESTDTQYF. CDR3 DNA sequence: TGTGCCAGCAGCCAATGGGGACTAGCGGGAGAGAGCACAGATACGCAGTATTTT. This chain connects TRBV3-1 (or the pseudogene TRBV3-2) to TRBJ2-3, with 14 bases fitting TRBD2. Germline CDR1 and CDR2: LGHDT and YNNKEL (reference sequence). V was pared by 2 bases and J by 0 bases, with 4 bases of the junction left unmatched. The CDR3 is 18 residues long.

The gene calls are TRBV7-9 and TRBJ1-4, with D tentatively TRBD1 (5 bases). V was shortened by 2 bases and J by 5 bases, with 9 bases between the two germline ends. Germline V lookup: CDR1 SEHNR, CDR2 FQNEAQ (reference sequence). The CDR3 spans 14 residues. In DNA, the CDR3 is TGTGCCAGCAGCTTAAGACAGCTGAATGAAAAACTGTTTTTT. Protein: CASSLRQLNEKLFF.

The gene calls are TRBV9 and TRBJ2-1; TRBD2 is a possible D gene (6 bases). CDR3 length: 15 residues. V lost 1 base, J lost 8 bases, and 16 bases lay in between. Germline-derived CDR1 and CDR2 are SGDLS and YYNGEE. CDR3 amino acids: CASSVRDWGLDEQFF. CDR3 nucleotide sequence: TGTGCCAGCAGCGTAAGGGACTGGGGATTAGATGAGCAGTTCTTC.

The chain links TRBV4-3 to TRBJ2-3, with D hard to call. The V gene's germline CDR1 is LGHNA and CDR2 YSLEER. The CDR3 has 14 residues. Between the trimmed V and J ends, which lost 0 bases and 4 bases, there was a span of 8 bases. CDR3 DNA: TGCGCCAGCAGCCAAGAGATGACTTCAGATACGCAGTATTTT. Translating it yields CASSQEMTSDTQYF.

The CDR3 nucleotides are TGTGCCAGCAGCTTGACCGGGACTAGCGAGGAGACCCAGTACTTC. Its translation: CASSLTGTSEETQYF. The chain recombines TRBV7-3 with TRBJ2-5, with TRBD2 matching over 10 bases. The CDR3 runs 15 residues. Germline CDR1 is SGHTA and CDR2 is FQGTGA. Losses at the gene ends were 3 bases for V and 5 bases for J; bases not matched to a gene: 6. Based on the CDR3 plus reference TRBV7-3 and TRBJ2-5, the full variable domain is GAGVSQTPSNKVTEKGKYVELRCDPISGHTALYWYRQSLGQGPEFLIYFQGTGAADDSGLPNDRFFAVRPEGSVSTLKIQRTERGDSAVYLCASSLTGTSEETQYFGPGTRLLVL.

The gene calls are TRBV2 and TRBJ1-2; 7 nucleotides agree with TRBD1. There are 12 residues in the CDR3. CDR1 SNHLY and CDR2 FYNNEI come from the germline V gene. Germline trimming cut 6 bases from V and 6 bases from J; bases unmatched to any gene: 4. CDR3 bases: TGTGCCAGCAGGGTGACAGGGAATGGCTACACCTTC. The encoded protein is CASRVTGNGYTF.

The V gene is TRBV11-3, the J gene TRBJ2-2; 9 bases match TRBD2. The germline V gene has CDR1 SGHNT and CDR2 YENEEA. CDR3 length equals 15 residues. The trim removed 1 base at V and 7 bases at J, leaving 4 bases unmatched. The CDR3 DNA follows: TGTGCCAGCAGCTTAGGTCTAGCGGGAAGCGGGGAGCTGTTTTTT. Protein product: CASSLGLAGSGELFF.

The V call is TRBV7-3, the J call TRBJ2-2, with TRBD2 matching over 10 bases. This CDR3 is built from 20 residues. V shed 0 bases, J shed 0 bases, and the junction held 10 bases outside the gene matches. Germline lookup yields CDR1 SGHTA and CDR2 FQGTGA. The CDR3 region has the DNA TGTGCCAGCAGCTTAACCGGGCCCAGCGGGGGGGGCCCGAACACCGGGGAGCTGTTTTTT. It translates to CASSLTGPSGGGPNTGELFF. Drawing the rest from reference TRBV7-3 and TRBJ2-2, the complete variable domain is GAGVSQTPSNKVTEKGKYVELRCDPISGHTALYWYRQSLGQGPEFLIYFQGTGAADDSGLPNDRFFAVRPEGSVSTLKIQRTERGDSAVYLCASSLTGPSGGGPNTGELFFGEGSRLTVL.

The rearrangement joins TRBV11-3 to TRBJ1-2; no clear D gene. Germline loops: CDR1 SGHNT, CDR2 YENEEA. V lost 5 bases and J 3 bases, leaving 7 bases between the germline ends. The CDR3 totals 12 residues. The CDR3 loop reads CASSLQDYGYTF. The CDR3 bases are TGTGCCAGCAGCCTGCAGGACTATGGCTACACCTTC.